These T cell receptor beta chains were read from a single sample in a study of identical twins. TCRdb used MiXCR to reprocess the 5' RACE reads, holding one entry per CDR3 protein. The table has some 560,000 distinct CDR3 sequences, nearly 10% seen once. The sample was also reused in another study, on yellow fever vaccine responses in identical twins.

Sequenced sample: PBMCs. All receptors derive from a woman between 18 and 29 years old in good health. CDR3s include the opening cysteine and the closing phenylalanine or tryptophan. Fields, in order: V gene, CDR3 protein.

TRBV15 | CATSGTRYNEQFF
TRBV27 | CASSPSTGSNSYNEQFF
TRBV7-2 | CASSARRAPLYEQYF
TRBV7-8 | CASSSQGLGYEQYF
TRBV5-1 | CASSLGLDRGSEQFF
TRBV2 | CASTFSFSGEKLFF
TRBV12-3/TRBV12-4 | CASSRVGGRVDEQFF
TRBV5-1 | CASSLSDRNYEQYF
TRBV12-3/TRBV12-4 | CASSLSQGSQETQYF
TRBV28 | CASRRNRGNQPQHF
TRBV3-1 | CASSQVPSGSPGYNEQFF
TRBV6-6 | CASRFAWNTEAFF
TRBV9 | CASSVGTGSSGANVLTF
TRBV20-1 | CSARKHGAAADTQYF